Listed here are 16 T cell receptor beta chains from one sample, sequenced in a study of cytomegalovirus exposure and HLA in healthy donors. PCR amplification relied on 60 Vbeta primers (plus 13 Jbeta primers). Clones were sequenced by immunoSEQ multiplex PCR, and TCRdb holds only the in-frame ones, with some missing. The sample gives 90,000 to 120,000 clones, over 80% of which show up once; about 2.5% is in the top ten. Sample: PBMCs. The receptors originated from a man between 25 and 39 years old in good health and CMV-seropositive.

In the case of this clone: An end of the junction does not agree with germline; a read error may underlie this. This sequence joins TRBV7-9 and TRBJ1-6; TRBD1 might be the D (5 bases). CDR3 length: 14 residues. Germline V lookup: CDR1 SEHNR, CDR2 FQNEAQ (reference sequence). Here the CDR3 DNA reads TGTTCCAGCAGCGCCCTTTCAGGGAATTCACCCCTCCACTTT. It translates to CSSSALSGNSPLHF.

The chain carries TRBV9 and TRBJ2-5; 8 bases fit TRBD2. The DNA end is a closer match to TRBJ2-7, so the J assignment may be wrong. Germline V gene data show CDR1 as SGDLS and CDR2 as YYNGEE. The CDR3 contains 14 residues. The CDR3 region has the DNA TGTGCCAGCAGCGAACTAGCGGAACCCTACGAGCAGTACTTC. Its translation: CASSELAEPYEQYF.

V is TRBV6-5 and J is TRBJ1-1, with a possible D match to TRBD1 (5 bases). Germline-derived CDR1 and CDR2 are MNHEY and SVGAGI. V lost 5 bases to trimming and J lost 6 bases, with 13 bases between them. The CDR3 has 13 residues. The CDR3 DNA reads TGTGCCAGCAGTCTACCCGGGGGGGCTGAAGCTTTCTTT. Protein product: CASSLPGGAEAFF.

The genes are TRBV30 and TRBJ1-1; no definite D call. Deletions cut 3 bases from V and 5 bases from J, with 19 bases between. Germline V gene sequence: CDR1 GTSNPN, CDR2 SVGIG (reference sequence). The CDR3 has 15 amino acids. The CDR3 here is CAWRYGSTRGTEAFF. Written as DNA, the CDR3 is TGTGCCTGGAGGTACGGCAGCACGCGAGGGACTGAAGCTTTCTTT. The full variable domain, with the rest looked up from reference TRBV30 and TRBJ1-1, is SQTIHQWPATLVQPVGSPLSLECTVEGTSNPNLYWYRQAAGRGLQLLFYSVGIGQISSEVPQNLSASRPQDRQFILSSKKLLLSDSGFYLCAWRYGSTRGTEAFFGQGTRLTVV.

For this clone: A junction boundary mismatches the germline segment, possibly from a read error. The chain recombines TRBV11-2 with TRBJ2-6; a possible D gene is TRBD1 (5 bases). The CDR3 spans 15 residues. Germline lookup yields CDR1 SGHAT and CDR2 FQNNGV. CDR3 sequence (DNA): TGTGCCAGCAGCGGATCGAATTCTGGGGCCAACGGCCTGACTTTC. Its protein product is CASSGSNSGANGLTF.

This chain links TRBV15 with TRBJ2-5; 10 positions agree with TRBD2. Germline CDR1 LNHNV, CDR2 YYDKDF (reference sequence). V was pared by 0 bases and J by 4 bases, with 2 bases of the junction left unmatched. This CDR3 comprises 15 residues. The CDR3 DNA reads as TGTGCCACCAGCAGAGATGGGACTAGCGTAGAGACCCAGTACTTC. Its translation: CATSRDGTSVETQYF. Looking up the rest from reference TRBV15 and TRBJ2-5 gives the full variable domain: DAMVIQNPRYQVTQFGKPVTLSCSQTLNHNVMYWYQQKSSQAPKLLFHYYDKDFNNEADTPDNFQSRRPNTSFCFLDIRSPGLGDTAMYLCATSRDGTSVETQYFGPGTRLLVL.

This clone was counted only a few times. This chain's CDR3 is CASRAGVAGGSYEQYF. The CDR3 coding sequence is TGTGCCAGCAGGGCCGGCGTAGCGGGGGGTTCCTACGAGCAGTACTTC. This sequence joins TRBV7-9 and TRBJ2-7, with TRBD2 matching over 10 bases. The CDR3 has 16 residues. The V gene's germline CDR1 is SEHNR and CDR2 FQNEAQ (reference sequence). With V trimmed by 6 bases and J by 1 base, 9 bases remained unmatched.

The chain links TRBV2 to TRBJ1-6; D is perhaps TRBD1 (6 bases). CDR3 length equals 14 residues. Germline V gives CDR1 SNHLY, CDR2 FYNNEI. V shed 8 bases and J shed 13 bases, with 21 bases lying between them. In nucleotides, the CDR3 is TGTGCCAGCGTCCTCGAAGGGACATCGGCGCCCCTCCACTTT. Its protein product is CASVLEGTSAPLHF. Full variable domain (remainder filled in from reference TRBV2 and TRBJ1-6): EPEVTQTPSHQVTQMGQEVILRCVPISNHLYFYWYRQILGQKVEFLVSFYNNEISEKSEIFDDQFSVERPDGSNFTLKIRSTKLEDSAMYFCASVLEGTSAPLHFGNGTRLTVT.

The J gene is TRBJ2-1, the V gene TRBV2; 10 positions match TRBD2. CDR3 length: 14 residues. Losses at the gene ends were 6 bases for V and 6 bases for J; bases not matched to a gene: 5. CDR1 and CDR2 (germline): SNHLY, FYNNEI. The CDR3: CASSGLAVSNEQFF. CDR3 sequence (DNA): TGTGCCAGCAGCGGACTAGCGGTCTCCAATGAGCAGTTCTTC.

The J gene is TRBJ2-7, the V gene TRBV5-1, with D uncertain. Trimming took off 1 base at V and 5 bases at J, with 13 bases between the two ends. The CDR3 length is 14 residues. Germline V lookup: CDR1 SGHRS, CDR2 YFSETQ. The CDR3, as DNA: TGCGCCAGCAGCTTGAGGTCTCGGAGCGACGAGCAGTACTTC. Translation: CASSLRSRSDEQYF.

Only one count was recorded for this clone. V and J are TRBV19 and TRBJ1-2, with TRBD1 identical over 10 bases. This CDR3 contains 17 residues. The germline V gene encodes CDR1 LNHDA and CDR2 SQIVND (reference sequence). V was pared by 0 bases and J by 4 bases, with 8 bases of the junction left unmatched. This chain's CDR3 is CASSIEDSGTGVYGYTF. The CDR3 DNA follows: TGTGCCAGTAGTATAGAAGACTCCGGGACAGGGGTCTATGGCTACACCTTC. Filled out from reference TRBV19 and TRBJ1-2, the complete variable domain reads DGGITQSPKYLFRKEGQNVTLSCEQNLNHDAMYWYRQDPGQGLRLIYYSQIVNDFQKGDIAEGYSVSREKKESFPLTVTSAQKNPTAFYLCASSIEDSGTGVYGYTFGSGTRLTVV.

The chain is built from TRBV6-6 and TRBJ1-5; possibly TRBD1 for D (6 bases). The V gene lost 4 bases and the J gene lost 0 bases, with 13 bases spanning the gap. The CDR3 has 16 residues. The V gene's germline CDR1 is MNHNY and CDR2 SVGAGI (reference sequence). The CDR3 sequence: CASSFIGQFSNQPQHF. The CDR3 region has the DNA TGTGCCAGCAGTTTTATCGGACAGTTTAGCAATCAGCCCCAGCATTTT.

The gene calls are TRBV7-9 and TRBJ1-6; TRBD1 agrees at 9 bases. The CDR3 length is 13 residues. Unmatched junction bases numbered 3, after V lost 10 bases and J lost 5 bases. Germline CDR1 SEHNR, CDR2 FQNEAQ (reference sequence). The CDR3 DNA follows: TGTGCCATTGGGACAGGGAATAATTCACCCCTCCACTTT. This codes for CAIGTGNNSPLHF.

The rearrangement links TRBV7-8 to TRBJ2-6; possibly TRBD2 for D (5 bases). V lost 5 bases and J lost 2, with 13 bases in between. Germline CDR1 is SGHVS and CDR2 is FQNEAQ. The CDR3 runs to 16 residues. This CDR3 reads CASSPMAGTGANVLTF. In DNA form, the CDR3 reads TGTGCCAGCAGCCCCATGGCCGGGACTGGGGCCAACGTCCTGACTTTC.

The V gene is TRBV18, the J gene TRBJ1-3; D is possibly TRBD1 (5 bases). CDR1 and CDR2 (germline): KGHSH, LQKENI. The CDR3 length is 16 residues. V lost 6 bases to trimming and J lost 0 bases, with 15 bases between them. The CDR3, as DNA: TGTGCCAGCTCCCGATCCGGGGGTACCTCTGGAAACACCATATATTTT. It encodes CASSRSGGTSGNTIYF. Using reference TRBV18 and TRBJ1-3 for the parts outside the CDR3, the full variable domain is NAGVMQNPRHLVRRRGQEARLRCSPMKGHSHVYWYRQLPEEGLKFMVYLQKENIIDESGMPKERFSAEFPKEGPSILRIQQVVRGDSAAYFCASSRSGGTSGNTIYFGEGSWLTVV.

V gene TRBV13 combines with J gene TRBJ1-5; D is unresolved. Germline V gives CDR1 PRHDT, CDR2 FYEKMQ (reference sequence). CDR3 length: 14 amino acids. V dropped 0 bases and J dropped 5 bases, with 8 bases sitting between them. For the CDR3, the DNA is TGTGCCAGCAGCTTAGGACAGCTCGATCAGCCCCAGCATTTT. Its protein product is CASSLGQLDQPQHF. Supplemented by reference TRBV13 and TRBJ1-5, the full variable domain reads AAGVIQSPRHLIKEKRETATLKCYPIPRHDTVYWYQQGPGQDPQFLISFYEKMQSDKGSIPDRFSAQQFSDYHSELNMSSLELGDSALYFCASSLGQLDQPQHFGDGTRLSIL.